This record looks at one TCR beta chain sequence and its context. Its antigen is still unknown. At one end the junction does not follow the germline gene, possibly because of a read error. The same CDR3 arises from other DNA sequences in this sample as well. This entry is derived from a study of cytomegalovirus exposure and HLA in healthy donors. Study observations and caveats: In an earlier analysis, about 87% or about 30%: the productive usage of most TCR beta V segments.

The germline V gene encodes CDR1 SEHNR and CDR2 FQNEAQ (reference sequence). The CDR3 has 15 residues. The primer mix had 60 Vbeta and 13 Jbeta primers. Data came from immunoSEQ multiplex PCR; TCRdb stores just in-frame clones and leaves some out. The table shows about 150,000 clones, with approximately 79% occurring only once. The receptor comes from a man aged 45-65 years in good health and CMV-seropositive. Input material: PBMCs. The V gene is TRBV7-9, the J gene TRBJ2-5; D is possibly TRBD2 (6 bases). CDR3 region: CASSLDGGFQETQYF. The CDR3 DNA is TGTGCTAGCAGCTTAGACGGAGGGTTCCAAGAGACCCAGTACTTC.